This T cell receptor (beta chain) derives from a study of cytomegalovirus exposure and HLA in healthy donors. Study outcomes and limitations: Later, an analysis found that common viral pathogens appeared to be linked with several of the most significant clusters. Sequence variants that were highly shared formed a cluster that was likely a sequencing artifact. In an earlier analysis, most TCR beta V segments were productive about 87% or about 30% of the time.

As to this clone: As yet, its antigen is unknown.

Deletions cut 1 base from V and 6 bases from J, with 9 bases between. This CDR3 is built from 13 residues. CDR1 SGHVS and CDR2 FNYEAQ come from the germline V gene. PCR employed 60 Vbeta and 13 Jbeta primers. The method was immunoSEQ multiplex PCR; TCRdb's version includes in-frame clones alone and lacks a portion of them. The top ten hold approximately 6.5% of the sample, which has about 150,000 clones, roughly 66% seen once. The V and J genes are TRBV7-6 and TRBJ1-1; D is unclear. This receptor was taken from a woman aged 55-69 years in good health and CMV-seronegative. Source material: PBMCs. Here the CDR3 reads CASSLGEKAEAFF. For the CDR3, the DNA is TGTGCCAGCAGCTTAGGGGAGAAGGCTGAAGCTTTCTTT.